The source of this T cell receptor (beta chain) is a study of cytomegalovirus exposure and HLA in healthy donors. As concerns this clone: Antigen: not known.

The CDR3 sequence is 14 residues long. V shed 8 bases and J 4 bases; nucleotides not matched to a gene: 8. The germline V gene has CDR1 LNHDA and CDR2 SQIVND (reference sequence). Healthy bone marrow donors formed the donor group. PCR involved 60 Vbeta and 13 Jbeta primers. The data were produced by immunoSEQ multiplex PCR, yet TCRdb's version contains in-frame clones alone and is incomplete. Of tens of thousands of clones detected, about 85% appear once; the ten largest clones hold roughly 14%. Notes on the study in general: Of the V segments, some could not be distinguished, including TRBV6-2 and TRBV6-3, and were excluded. Accurate HLA-A and HLA-B prediction from TCR beta sequences was reported for most subjects.

V is TRBV19 and J is TRBJ1-2; 9 nucleotides match TRBD1. This clonotype was sampled from a woman aged 40 to 50 in good health and CMV-seropositive. The source material was PBMCs. CDR3 sequence (DNA): TGTGCCAGTCACCACGGACAGGGGCGCTATGGCTACACCTTC. Translated, it gives CASHHGQGRYGYTF.